Presented here are 27 T cell receptor beta chains from one specimen sequenced in a study of shared T cell receptors in the human thymus. The assay was immunoSEQ multiplex PCR, and TCRdb's table has in-frame clones only and misses some. The sample has 650,000 to 950,000 clones; roughly 88% are singletons. These data also formed part of another study, on human thymus T cells.

The sample comprised thymocytes. These receptors all stem from a girl under three years old with a congenital heart defect.

This clone was found once. This chain joins TRBV6-5 and TRBJ1-2, with D possibly TRBD1 on 6 matching bases. CDR1 and CDR2 (germline): MNHEY, SVGAGI. V lost 2 bases, J lost 5 bases, and 12 bases lay in between. This CDR3 is 14 amino acids long. CDR3 amino acids: CASSYGAGAYGYTF. The CDR3 region has the DNA TGTGCCAGCAGTTACGGCGCAGGGGCTTATGGCTACACCTTC.

The rearrangement links TRBV7-8 to TRBJ1-6, with 7 bases identical to TRBD1. There are 19 residues in the CDR3. Germline V gives CDR1 SGHVS, CDR2 FQNEAQ. V trimming: 3 bases; J trimming: 8 bases; junction bases outside the gene matches: 19. The CDR3 DNA reads as TGTGCCAGCAGCTTCGCAGGGGGTTGGGGTTGGTGTTTAGATTCACCCCTCCACTTT. Translating it yields CASSFAGGWGWCLDSPLHF.

The V call is TRBV7-2, the J call TRBJ1-2; 7 positions match TRBD1. Trimming removed 5 bases from V and 5 bases from J; junction bases left unmatched: 8. This CDR3 region has 14 residues. The germline CDR1 and CDR2 sequences are SGHTA and FQGNSA. CDR3 in amino acids: CASSRPDRPYGYTF. The CDR3 DNA is TGTGCCAGCAGCCGTCCGGACAGGCCTTATGGCTACACCTTC.

V usage is TRBV4-2 and J usage is TRBJ1-2, with 10 positions matching TRBD1. CDR1 and CDR2 from the germline V gene are LGHNA and YNFKEQ. This CDR3 is 19 amino acids long. J gave up 3 bases and V 1 base, and 14 bases lay outside the gene matches. This CDR3 reads CASSQVSGTGARSDYGYTF. In DNA form, the CDR3 reads TGTGCCAGCAGCCAAGTGTCCGGGACAGGGGCCCGGTCAGACTATGGCTACACCTTC.

This chain links TRBV15 with TRBJ1-3; the D gene is possibly TRBD1 (6 bases). CDR3 size: 19 residues. The V end lost 0 bases, the J end lost 3 bases, and 21 bases lay between the germline ends. CDR1 and CDR2 (germline): LNHNV, YYDKDF (reference sequence). This CDR3 reads CATSRDRIPDSSFGNTIYF. Written as DNA, the CDR3 is TGTGCCACCAGCAGAGACCGTATTCCGGACAGCTCCTTTGGAAACACCATATATTTT. The full variable domain, completed using reference TRBV15 and TRBJ1-3, is DAMVIQNPRYQVTQFGKPVTLSCSQTLNHNVMYWYQQKSSQAPKLLFHYYDKDFNNEADTPDNFQSRRPNTSFCFLDIRSPGLGDTAMYLCATSRDRIPDSSFGNTIYFGEGSWLTVV.

J is TRBJ1-2 and V is TRBV10-1; maybe TRBD1 (6 bases). Germline CDR1 reads WNHNN; CDR2 reads SYGVQD (reference sequence). CDR3 length: 13 residues. Trimming stripped 5 bases from V and 2 bases from J, with 9 bases between. The CDR3 protein is CASSNQGNYGYTF. As DNA, the CDR3 is TGCGCCAGCAGTAATCAGGGGAACTATGGCTACACCTTC.

The chain joins TRBV27 to TRBJ1-2; 9 nucleotides match TRBD1. This CDR3 contains 15 residues. Unmatched junction bases numbered 8, after V lost 7 bases and J lost 2 bases. From germline, CDR1 is MNHEY and CDR2 SMNVEV (reference sequence). The CDR3 here is CASTPRDRANYGYTF. Here the CDR3 DNA reads TGTGCCAGCACCCCGAGGGACAGGGCCAACTATGGCTACACCTTC.

This sequence joins TRBV5-8 and TRBJ1-2; 7 positions agree with TRBD1. Germline CDR1 and CDR2: SGHTS and YDEGEE. V shed 2 bases and J 4 bases; nucleotides not matched to a gene: 20. CDR3 length: 19 amino acids. The CDR3 spells CASSLFSIDRALSIYGYTF. The CDR3 nucleotides read TGTGCCAGCAGCTTATTTAGTATTGACAGGGCCCTTTCGATCTATGGCTACACCTTC. The whole variable domain, filled in from reference TRBV5-8 and TRBJ1-2, reads EAGVTQSPTHLIKTRGQQATLRCSPISGHTSVYWYQQALGLGLQFLLWYDEGEERNRGNFPPRFSGRQFPNYSSELNVNALELEDSALYLCASSLFSIDRALSIYGYTFGSGTRLTVV.

The chain links TRBV23-1 to TRBJ2-1; 7 bases are a match to TRBD1. TRBV23-1 belongs to the ORF category, with a function that is uncertain. The CDR3 has 15 amino acids. After removal of 4 bases from V and 4 bases from J, the junction contained 7 bases not matched to a gene. DNA for the CDR3: TGCGCCAGCAGTCGACCGGGACAGATGTACAATGAGCAGTTCTTC. Amino acids: CASSRPGQMYNEQFF.

V is TRBV5-1 and J is TRBJ1-1; a possible D gene is TRBD1 (5 bases). V was cut by 1 base and J by 2 bases, with 12 bases left in between. From germline, CDR1 is SGHRS and CDR2 YFSETQ. The CDR3 length is 15 residues. The CDR3 loop reads CASSLTFRANTEAFF. The DNA of the CDR3 is TGCGCCAGCAGCTTGACGTTCAGGGCAAACACTGAAGCTTTCTTT.

The V call is TRBV7-2, the J call TRBJ1-1; TRBD1 matches 7 bases. The CDR3 is 15 amino acids. Per germline, CDR1 SGHTA and CDR2 FQGNSA. V trimming: 4 bases; J trimming: 7 bases; junction bases outside the gene matches: 12. CDR3: CASSSRQGVGNEAFF. The CDR3 DNA follows: TGTGCCAGCAGCTCAAGGCAGGGGGTAGGAAATGAAGCTTTCTTT.

This chain connects TRBV5-1 to TRBJ1-2, with D possibly TRBD1 on 5 matching bases. The CDR3 consists of 17 residues. Trimming removed 3 bases from V and 5 bases from J, with 23 bases in between. Germline V gives CDR1 SGHRS, CDR2 YFSETQ. The CDR3 DNA sequence: TGCGCCAGCAGCTCCATGTTCGGGCCTCCGGGGGAGTATGGCTACACCTTC. This codes for CASSSMFGPPGEYGYTF.

The chain recombines TRBV28 with TRBJ1-3; 8 bases fit TRBD1. V dropped 5 bases and J dropped 0; count of bases not matched to a gene: 3. The germline gives CDR1 MDHEN, CDR2 SYDVKM. The CDR3 is 15 amino acids. CDR3 loop: CASSPTGGSGNTIYF. CDR3 sequence (DNA): TGTGCCAGCAGTCCAACAGGGGGCTCTGGAAACACCATATATTTT.

The chain carries TRBV27 and TRBJ2-7; D might be TRBD2 (5 bases). Germline lookup yields CDR1 MNHEY and CDR2 SMNVEV (reference sequence). V lost 3 bases and J 5 bases, leaving 17 bases between the germline ends. The CDR3 contains 15 residues. CDR3 region: CASSLYPEGLHEQYF. In DNA, the CDR3 is TGTGCCAGCAGTTTGTACCCCGAGGGTCTCCACGAGCAGTACTTC.

V is TRBV7-3 and J is TRBJ2-1, with D tentatively TRBD1 (6 bases). This CDR3 is built from 17 residues. V was clipped by 1 base and J by 0 bases, with 13 bases between them. CDR1 and CDR2 (germline): SGHTA, FQGTGA. The chain's CDR3 is CASSLRGGQSSYNEQFF. In DNA, the CDR3 is TGTGCCAGCAGCTTAAGAGGGGGACAAAGCTCCTACAATGAGCAGTTCTTC.

Only a few counts were recorded for this clone. J is TRBJ2-7 and V is TRBV6-1; a weak D match, TRBD1 (7 bases). Trimming took off 1 base at V and 0 bases at J, with 16 bases between the two ends. Germline V CDR1 and CDR2: MNHNS, SASEGT. The CDR3 spans 17 residues. CDR3 sequence: CASSEVTGDSNSYEQYF. In nucleotides, the CDR3 is TGTGCCAGCAGTGAAGTTACAGGGGACTCCAACTCCTACGAGCAGTACTTC.

This rearrangement joins TRBV4-1 to TRBJ2-1; no clear D. Trimming took off 4 bases at V and 8 bases at J, with 15 bases between the two ends. The CDR3 runs to 14 residues. Germline V CDR1 and CDR2: MGHRA, YSYEKL. CDR3 coding DNA: TGCGCCAGCAGCCCTTACTTACCTTCCGATGAGCAGTTCTTC. Encoded protein: CASSPYLPSDEQFF.

The rearrangement links TRBV5-1 to TRBJ1-1, with TRBD1 matching 10 bases. The CDR3 loop spans 18 amino acids. V dropped 4 bases and J dropped 4; count of bases not matched to a gene: 16. Germline values: CDR1 SGHRS, CDR2 YFSETQ. CDR3: CASSPHYPGQGQGTEAFF. CDR3 coding DNA: TGCGCCAGCAGCCCGCACTACCCGGGACAGGGGCAGGGCACTGAAGCTTTCTTT.

The chain recombines TRBV2 with TRBJ2-7, with 10 bases fitting TRBD2. Germline-derived CDR1 and CDR2 are SNHLY and FYNNEI. The CDR3 has 14 residues. V trimming: 6 bases; J trimming: 2 bases; junction bases outside the gene matches: 4. In nucleotides, the CDR3 is TGTGCCAGCAGACTAGCGGGACACACCTACGAGCAGTACTTC. Its protein is CASRLAGHTYEQYF.

The chain uses TRBV28 and TRBJ2-5, with D possibly matching TRBD1 (5 bases). This CDR3 has 16 amino acids. From germline, CDR1 is MDHEN and CDR2 SYDVKM. The germline V and J ends were trimmed by 5 bases and 7 bases, with 23 bases remaining between them. CDR3 sequence reads: CASSNQGSPNRVTQYF. CDR3 bases: TGTGCCAGCAGTAACCAGGGTTCGCCCAATAGAGTGACCCAGTACTTC.

The J gene is TRBJ1-1, the V gene TRBV28, with D possibly being TRBD1 (6 bases). The CDR3 extends over 15 amino acids. V gave up 7 bases and J gave up 2 bases, with 17 bases separating them. Germline CDR1 and CDR2: MDHEN and SYDVKM. The chain's CDR3 is CASTPSGADNTEAFF. In DNA form, the CDR3 reads TGTGCCAGCACCCCATCAGGGGCCGATAACACTGAAGCTTTCTTT.

In DNA, the CDR3 is TGTGCCAGCTCACCTCTTCCGGGCGGGACAGGGTCTGTGGGTAACTATGGCTACACCTTC. Protein: CASSPLPGGTGSVGNYGYTF. The chain is built from TRBV18 and TRBJ1-2, with 9 positions matching TRBD1. There are 20 residues in the CDR3. Germline V gene sequence: CDR1 KGHSH, CDR2 LQKENI. V lost 3 bases, J lost 1 base, and 18 bases stayed unmatched. The entire variable domain, with the rest obtained from reference TRBV18 and TRBJ1-2, is as follows: NAGVMQNPRHLVRRRGQEARLRCSPMKGHSHVYWYRQLPEEGLKFMVYLQKENIIDESGMPKERFSAEFPKEGPSILRIQQVVRGDSAAYFCASSPLPGGTGSVGNYGYTFGSGTRLTVV.

The chain uses TRBV18 and TRBJ1-2, with TRBD1 as a possible D gene (6 bases). The CDR3 consists of 13 residues. V lost 5 bases and J lost 5, with 12 bases in between. Per the germline V gene, CDR1 is KGHSH and CDR2 is LQKENI. The CDR3 reads CASSVRDIYGYTF. The CDR3, as DNA: TGTGCCAGCTCAGTCCGGGACATATATGGCTACACCTTC.

This clone was observed once. J is TRBJ2-7 and V is TRBV5-1; TRBD1 matches at 12 bases. V lost 4 bases and J lost 3; bases outside the gene matches: 32. The CDR3 has 24 residues. From germline, CDR1 is SGHRS and CDR2 YFSETQ. CDR3 region: CASSVPLPGQGARALGTEIYEQYF. The CDR3 nucleotides are TGCGCCAGCAGCGTTCCCCTTCCGGGACAGGGGGCACGGGCCCTGGGTACCGAGATCTACGAGCAGTACTTC.

Concerning this clone itself: Other DNA sequences from this sample encode an identical CDR3 as well. The V call is TRBV28, the J call TRBJ1-6; 7 positions agree with TRBD1. CDR1 is MDHEN, CDR2 SYDVKM, per germline. The CDR3 extends over 17 amino acids. Unmatched junction bases numbered 16, after V lost 6 bases and J lost 8 bases. The CDR3 DNA reads TGTGCCAGCAGAGAGGGGAACCCAGGGGGTGGACATTCACCCCTCCACTTT. The encoded protein is CASREGNPGGGHSPLHF.

This sequence joins TRBV14 and TRBJ2-1; 11 positions agree with TRBD2. V lost 1 base to trimming and J lost 5 bases; unmatched junction nucleotides: 10. CDR1 and CDR2 (germline): SGHDN, FVKESK. The CDR3 consists of 18 residues. CDR3 sequence (DNA): TGTGCCAGCAGCCAAGTCCGCAGGGTAGCGGGGGGGAACAATGAGCAGTTCTTC. It specifies CASSQVRRVAGGNNEQFF.

This chain connects TRBV9 to TRBJ1-3, with TRBD1 identical over 9 bases. The CDR3 loop spans 19 amino acids. Germline loops: CDR1 SGDLS, CDR2 YYNGEE. The trim removed 3 bases at V and 3 bases at J, leaving 16 bases unmatched. The chain's CDR3 is CASSGRDRAWAGGGNTIYF. The CDR3 bases are TGTGCCAGCAGCGGAAGGGACAGGGCGTGGGCAGGTGGTGGAAACACCATATATTTT.